These 2 T cell receptor beta chains came from one sample sequenced in a study of blood T cell repertoires in COVID-19. Method: immunoSEQ multiplex PCR; TCRdb's copy keeps in-frame clones and lacks some. The repertoire holds 330,000 or so clones, with roughly 87% as singletons. Material for sequencing was peripheral blood. Receptor source: a man aged 25-45 years with COVID-19, enrolled during active disease.

The gene calls are TRBV2 and TRBJ2-7; 9 bases agree with TRBD2. Germline CDR1 is SNHLY and CDR2 is FYNNEI. The CDR3 runs 15 residues. With V trimmed by 4 bases and J by 4 bases, 8 bases remained unmatched. For the CDR3, the DNA is TGTGCCAGCAGTGTTGGCGGGGGGGCAATGTACGAGCAGTACTTC. It is translated as CASSVGGGAMYEQYF.

This sequence joins TRBV7-2 and TRBJ2-2; tentatively, D is TRBD2 (5 bases). Germline V gives CDR1 SGHTA, CDR2 FQGNSA. This CDR3 has 15 residues. V lost 1 base to trimming and J lost 1 base, with 7 bases between them. CDR3 DNA sequence: TGTGCCAGCAGCTTAGACGGACTGAACACCGGGGAGCTGTTTTTT. The encoded protein is CASSLDGLNTGELFF.